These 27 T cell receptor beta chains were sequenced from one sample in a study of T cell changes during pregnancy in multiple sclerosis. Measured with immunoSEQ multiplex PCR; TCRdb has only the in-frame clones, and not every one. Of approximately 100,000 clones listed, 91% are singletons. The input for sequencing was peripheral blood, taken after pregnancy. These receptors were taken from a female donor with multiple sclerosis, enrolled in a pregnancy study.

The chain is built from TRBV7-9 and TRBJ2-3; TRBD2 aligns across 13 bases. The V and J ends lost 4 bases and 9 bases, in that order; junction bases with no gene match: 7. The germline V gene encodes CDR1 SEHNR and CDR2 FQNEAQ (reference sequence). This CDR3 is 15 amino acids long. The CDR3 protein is CASSSRLAGGNTQYF. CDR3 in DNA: TGTGCCAGCAGCTCACGACTAGCGGGGGGTAACACGCAGTATTTT.

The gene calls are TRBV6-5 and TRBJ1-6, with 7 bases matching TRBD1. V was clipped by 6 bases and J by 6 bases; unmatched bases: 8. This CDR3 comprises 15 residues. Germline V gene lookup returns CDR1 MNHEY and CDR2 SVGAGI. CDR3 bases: TGTGCCAGCAGCGAGAACAGGGGATTTAATTCACCCCTCCACTTT. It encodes CASSENRGFNSPLHF.

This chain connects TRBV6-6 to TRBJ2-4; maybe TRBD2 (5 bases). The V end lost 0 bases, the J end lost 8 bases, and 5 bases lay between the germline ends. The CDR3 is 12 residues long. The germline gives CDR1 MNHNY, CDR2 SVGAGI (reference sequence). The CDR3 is CASSYSRDIQYF. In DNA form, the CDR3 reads TGTGCCAGCAGTTACTCGAGGGACATTCAGTACTTC.

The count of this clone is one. The CDR3 region has the DNA TGTGCCAGCAGCCTCAAACTCGGGACAAAGACCTACGAGCAGTACTTC. Residues: CASSLKLGTKTYEQYF. The chain joins TRBV5-6 to TRBJ2-7; D might be TRBD1 (6 bases). V shed 4 bases and J shed 2 bases, with 19 bases lying between them. CDR1 is SGHDT, CDR2 YYEEEE, per germline. The CDR3 runs to 16 residues.

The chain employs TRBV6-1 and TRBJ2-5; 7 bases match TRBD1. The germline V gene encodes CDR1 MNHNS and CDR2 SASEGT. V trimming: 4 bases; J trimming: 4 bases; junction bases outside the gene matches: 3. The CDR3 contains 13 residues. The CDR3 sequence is CASSGGQLETQYF. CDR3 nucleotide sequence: TGTGCCAGCAGTGGGGGACAGCTAGAGACCCAGTACTTC.

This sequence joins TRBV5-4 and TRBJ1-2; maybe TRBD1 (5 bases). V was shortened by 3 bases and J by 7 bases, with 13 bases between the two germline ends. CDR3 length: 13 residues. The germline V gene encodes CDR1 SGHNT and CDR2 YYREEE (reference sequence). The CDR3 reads CASSSTRGAGYTF. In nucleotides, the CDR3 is TGTGCCAGCAGCTCCACCCGCGGGGCTGGCTACACCTTC.

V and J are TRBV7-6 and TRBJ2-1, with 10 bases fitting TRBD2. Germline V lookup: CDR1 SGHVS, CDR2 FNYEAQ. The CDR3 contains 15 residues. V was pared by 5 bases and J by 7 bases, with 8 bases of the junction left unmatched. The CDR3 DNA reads TGTGCCAGCAGCGGCCTAGCGGGGGTGGATAATGAGCAGTTCTTC. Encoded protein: CASSGLAGVDNEQFF.

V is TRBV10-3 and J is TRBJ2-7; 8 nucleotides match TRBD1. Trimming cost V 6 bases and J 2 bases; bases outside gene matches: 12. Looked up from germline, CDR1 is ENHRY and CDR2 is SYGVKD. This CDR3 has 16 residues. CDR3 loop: CAIRSPSGGLAYEQYF. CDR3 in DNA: TGTGCCATCAGGTCGCCTTCAGGGGGCTTGGCCTACGAGCAGTACTTC.

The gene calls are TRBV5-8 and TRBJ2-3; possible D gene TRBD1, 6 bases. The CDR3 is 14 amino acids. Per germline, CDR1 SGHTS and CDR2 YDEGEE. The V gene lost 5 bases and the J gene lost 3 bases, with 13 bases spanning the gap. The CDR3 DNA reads TGTGCCAGCAGGTTCCTAGGGGGAACAGATACGCAGTATTTT. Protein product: CASRFLGGTDTQYF. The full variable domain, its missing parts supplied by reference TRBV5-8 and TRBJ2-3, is EAGVTQSPTHLIKTRGQQATLRCSPISGHTSVYWYQQALGLGLQFLLWYDEGEERNRGNFPPRFSGRQFPNYSSELNVNALELEDSALYLCASRFLGGTDTQYFGPGTRLTVL.

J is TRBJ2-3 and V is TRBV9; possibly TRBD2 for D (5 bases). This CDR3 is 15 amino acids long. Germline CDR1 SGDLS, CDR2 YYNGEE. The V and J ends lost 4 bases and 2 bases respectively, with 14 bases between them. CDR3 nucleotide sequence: TGTGCCAGCAGCTCCCATGGAGGAGACACAGATACGCAGTATTTT. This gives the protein CASSSHGGDTDTQYF.

CDR3 in amino acids: CASSQEQGVTEAFF. The CDR3, as DNA: TGCGCCAGCAGCCAGGAACAGGGGGTCACTGAAGCTTTCTTT. The chain couples TRBV4-1 to TRBJ1-1; TRBD1 agrees at 8 bases. Trimming at V came to 3 bases and at J to 4 bases, leaving 4 bases not matched to a gene. The germline V gene has CDR1 MGHRA and CDR2 YSYEKL. CDR3 length: 14 amino acids.

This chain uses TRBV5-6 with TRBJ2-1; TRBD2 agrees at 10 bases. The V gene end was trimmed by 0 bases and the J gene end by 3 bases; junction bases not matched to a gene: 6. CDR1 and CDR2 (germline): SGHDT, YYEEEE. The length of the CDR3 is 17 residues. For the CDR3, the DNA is TGTGCCAGCAGCTTGGGGGCTAGCGGGGGACACTACAATGAGCAGTTCTTC. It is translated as CASSLGASGGHYNEQFF.

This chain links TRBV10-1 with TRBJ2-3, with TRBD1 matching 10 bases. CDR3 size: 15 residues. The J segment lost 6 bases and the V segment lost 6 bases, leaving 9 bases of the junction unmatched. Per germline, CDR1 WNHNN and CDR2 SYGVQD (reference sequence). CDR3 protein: CASRAGTGESDTQYF. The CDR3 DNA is TGCGCCAGCAGGGCCGGGACAGGGGAGTCGGATACGCAGTATTTT.

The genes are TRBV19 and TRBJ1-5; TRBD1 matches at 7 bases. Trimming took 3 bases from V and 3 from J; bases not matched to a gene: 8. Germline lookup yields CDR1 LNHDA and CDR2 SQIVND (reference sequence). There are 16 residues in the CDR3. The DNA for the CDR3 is TGTGCCAGTAGTATCCGCCAGGGGGTCCCCAATCAGCCCCAGCATTTT. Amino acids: CASSIRQGVPNQPQHF.

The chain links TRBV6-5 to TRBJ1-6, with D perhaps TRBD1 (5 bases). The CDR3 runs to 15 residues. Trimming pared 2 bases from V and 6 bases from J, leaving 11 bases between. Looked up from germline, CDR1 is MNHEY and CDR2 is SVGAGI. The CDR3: CASSYGGAGNSPLHF. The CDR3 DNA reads TGTGCCAGCAGTTACGGTGGGGCAGGTAATTCACCCCTCCACTTT.

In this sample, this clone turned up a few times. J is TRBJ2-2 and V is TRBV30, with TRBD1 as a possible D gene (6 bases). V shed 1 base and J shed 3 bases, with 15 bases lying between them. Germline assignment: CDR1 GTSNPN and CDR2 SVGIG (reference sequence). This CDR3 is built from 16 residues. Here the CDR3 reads CAWSGLGGRDTGELFF. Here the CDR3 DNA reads TGTGCCTGGAGTGGGTTAGGGGGACGGGACACCGGGGAGCTGTTTTTT.

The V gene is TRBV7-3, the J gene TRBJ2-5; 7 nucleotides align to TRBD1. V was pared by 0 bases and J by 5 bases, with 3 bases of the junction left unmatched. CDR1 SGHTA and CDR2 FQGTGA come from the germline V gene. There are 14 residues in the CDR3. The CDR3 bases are TGTGCCAGCAGCTTAACAGGGGGCAGGGAGACCCAGTACTTC. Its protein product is CASSLTGGRETQYF.

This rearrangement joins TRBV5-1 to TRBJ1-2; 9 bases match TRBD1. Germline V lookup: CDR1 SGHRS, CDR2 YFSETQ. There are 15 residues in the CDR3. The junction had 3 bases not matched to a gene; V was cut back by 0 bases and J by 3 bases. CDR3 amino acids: CASSLAGDRDYGYTF. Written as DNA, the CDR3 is TGCGCCAGCAGCTTGGCCGGGGACAGGGACTATGGCTACACCTTC.

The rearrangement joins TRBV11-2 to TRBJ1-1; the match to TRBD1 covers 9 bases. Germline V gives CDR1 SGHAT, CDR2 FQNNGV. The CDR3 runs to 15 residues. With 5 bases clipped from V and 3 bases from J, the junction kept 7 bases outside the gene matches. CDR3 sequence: CASSKLQGADTEAFF. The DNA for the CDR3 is TGTGCCAGCAGCAAACTACAGGGGGCAGACACTGAAGCTTTCTTT. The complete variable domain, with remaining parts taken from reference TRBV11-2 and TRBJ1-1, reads EAGVAQSPRYKIIEKRQSVAFWCNPISGHATLYWYQQILGQGPKLLIQFQNNGVVDDSQLPKDRFSAERLKGVDSTLKIQPAKLEDSAVYLCASSKLQGADTEAFFGQGTRLTVV.

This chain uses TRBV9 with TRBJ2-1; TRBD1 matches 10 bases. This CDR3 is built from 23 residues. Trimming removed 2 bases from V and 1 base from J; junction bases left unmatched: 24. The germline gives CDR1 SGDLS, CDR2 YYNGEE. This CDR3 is CASSVKFGTGVTVRTRSYNEQFF. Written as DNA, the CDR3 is TGTGCCAGCAGCGTTAAGTTTGGGACAGGGGTAACCGTTAGGACGAGGTCCTACAATGAGCAGTTCTTC.

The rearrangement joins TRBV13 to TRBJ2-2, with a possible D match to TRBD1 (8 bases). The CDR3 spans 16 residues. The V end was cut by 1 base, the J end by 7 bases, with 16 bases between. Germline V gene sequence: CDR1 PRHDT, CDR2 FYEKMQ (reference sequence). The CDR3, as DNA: TGTGCCAGCAGCTTAGAACCGACAGGGGAGGGCGGGGAGCTGTTTTTT. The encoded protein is CASSLEPTGEGGELFF.

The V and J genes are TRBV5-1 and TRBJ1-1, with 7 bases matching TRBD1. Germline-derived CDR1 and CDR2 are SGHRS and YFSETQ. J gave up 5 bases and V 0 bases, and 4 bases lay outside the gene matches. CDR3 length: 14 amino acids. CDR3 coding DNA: TGCGCCAGCAGCTTGGGAGGGGGCAATACTGAAGCTTTCTTT. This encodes CASSLGGGNTEAFF.

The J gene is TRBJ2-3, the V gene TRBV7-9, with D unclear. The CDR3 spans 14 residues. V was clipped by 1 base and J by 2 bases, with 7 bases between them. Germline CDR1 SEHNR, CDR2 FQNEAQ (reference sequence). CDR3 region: CASSLGGATDTQYF. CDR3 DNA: TGTGCCAGCAGCTTAGGCGGCGCCACAGATACGCAGTATTTT.

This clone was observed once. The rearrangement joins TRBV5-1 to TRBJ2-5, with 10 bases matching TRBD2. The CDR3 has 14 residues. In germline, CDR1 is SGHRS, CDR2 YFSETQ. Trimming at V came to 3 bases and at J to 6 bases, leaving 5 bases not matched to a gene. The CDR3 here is CASSSSGGVQTQYF. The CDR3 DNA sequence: TGCGCCAGCAGCTCGAGCGGGGGGGTACAGACCCAGTACTTC.

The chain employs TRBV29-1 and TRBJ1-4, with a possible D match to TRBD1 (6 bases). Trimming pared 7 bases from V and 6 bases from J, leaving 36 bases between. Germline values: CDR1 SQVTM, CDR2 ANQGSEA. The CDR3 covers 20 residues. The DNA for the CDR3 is TGCAGCGGGGGAGACAGGCGCATTGGTCCCCAGGGTCTCCTTTATGAAAAACTGTTTTTT. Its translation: CSGGDRRIGPQGLLYEKLFF.

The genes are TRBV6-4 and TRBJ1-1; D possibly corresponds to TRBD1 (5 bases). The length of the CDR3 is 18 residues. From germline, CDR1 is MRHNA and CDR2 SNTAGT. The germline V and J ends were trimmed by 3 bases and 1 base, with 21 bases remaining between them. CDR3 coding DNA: TGTGCCAGCAGTGAGGGGGGGTTCCTCCCCGTGGGGAACACTGAAGCTTTCTTT. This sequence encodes CASSEGGFLPVGNTEAFF.

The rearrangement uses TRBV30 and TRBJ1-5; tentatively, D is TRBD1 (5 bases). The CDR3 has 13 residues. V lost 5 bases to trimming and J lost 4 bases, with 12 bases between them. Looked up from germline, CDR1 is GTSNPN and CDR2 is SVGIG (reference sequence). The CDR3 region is CAWGGGGNQPQHF. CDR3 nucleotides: TGTGCCTGGGGCGGGGGGGGGAATCAGCCCCAGCATTTT.